Below, 10 T cell receptor beta chains from the same sample are listed, as sequenced in a study of T cell changes during pregnancy in multiple sclerosis (dated 2019 in TCRdb). The library came from the immunoSEQ multiplex PCR assay. Entries here come from immuneACCESS through TCRdb and include only in-frame sequences with V and J called. Some clones fail to appear in such tables; in the studies checked, an unresolved V gene covers under half of the shortfall, and the cause of the remainder is unknown. The sample table shows 70,000 or so clones, and roughly 91% are seen once. The ten largest clones represent 0.6% to 0.8% of the sample. This sample comprised peripheral blood, obtained in the third trimester of pregnancy. Source of these receptors: a female donor in good health, enrolled as a control in a pregnancy study.

The CDR3 protein is CASSLSLLEGNQPQHF. The CDR3 DNA follows: TGTGCCAGCTCACTATCTCTCCTAGAGGGCAATCAGCCCCAGCATTTT. The chain combines TRBV18 with TRBJ1-5; unclear D gene. The ends were cut back, 4 bases at V and 2 bases at J, with 15 bases in the middle. The CDR3 has 16 amino acids. The germline V gene encodes CDR1 KGHSH and CDR2 LQKENI.

The chain is built from TRBV19 and TRBJ1-1, with D tentatively TRBD1 (5 bases). Germline V gives CDR1 LNHDA, CDR2 SQIVND (reference sequence). The CDR3 extends over 12 amino acids. V was clipped by 5 bases and J by 7 bases, with 11 bases between them. CDR3 residues: CASSEMQGEAFF. CDR3 in DNA: TGTGCCAGTAGTGAAATGCAGGGTGAAGCTTTCTTT.

The V and J genes are TRBV28 and TRBJ2-7; TRBD1 matches at 9 bases. The CDR3 extends over 15 amino acids. From germline, CDR1 is MDHEN and CDR2 SYDVKM. V was pared by 2 bases and J by 3 bases, with 5 bases of the junction left unmatched. The CDR3 sequence: CASSLTGTGNYEQYF. CDR3 DNA: TGTGCCAGCAGTTTAACCGGGACAGGGAACTACGAGCAGTACTTC. The full variable domain, its missing parts supplied by reference TRBV28 and TRBJ2-7, is DVKVTQSSRYLVKRTGEKVFLECVQDMDHENMFWYRQDPGLGLRLIYFSYDVKMKEKGDIPEGYSVSREKKERFSLILESASTNQTSMYLCASSLTGTGNYEQYFGPGTRLTVT.

The chain has TRBV25-1 and TRBJ1-2, with a weak D call TRBD1 (6 bases). The CDR3 is made up of 14 amino acids. Trimming stripped 0 bases from V and 8 bases from J, with 13 bases between. Germline loops: CDR1 MGHDK, CDR2 SYGVNS. This CDR3 is CASSEYYGGQGYTF. The CDR3 DNA is TGTGCCAGCAGTGAATATTACGGGGGGCAAGGCTACACCTTC.

The rearrangement links TRBV4-1 to TRBJ1-2, with D uncertain. Germline values: CDR1 MGHRA, CDR2 YSYEKL. This CDR3 spans 16 amino acids. V was pared by 5 bases and J by 4 bases, with 20 bases between. The DNA for the CDR3 is TGCGCCAGCAGCGTTGCTGGCGGCGGTAGGAGCTATGGCTACACCTTC. Amino acid sequence: CASSVAGGGRSYGYTF.

The chain carries TRBV19 and TRBJ1-1, with D possibly matching TRBD1 (5 bases). CDR1 and CDR2 from the germline V gene are LNHDA and SQIVND (reference sequence). V was clipped by 4 bases and J by 0 bases, with 12 bases between them. The CDR3 length is 15 residues. Written as DNA, the CDR3 is TGTGCCAGTAGTACGCGACAGATTTTGAACACTGAAGCTTTCTTT. This sequence encodes CASSTRQILNTEAFF. The full variable domain, its missing parts supplied by reference TRBV19 and TRBJ1-1, is DGGITQSPKYLFRKEGQNVTLSCEQNLNHDAMYWYRQDPGQGLRLIYYSQIVNDFQKGDIAEGYSVSREKKESFPLTVTSAQKNPTAFYLCASSTRQILNTEAFFGQGTRLTVV.

This chain links TRBV9 with TRBJ2-1; 10 bases fit TRBD2. This CDR3 is 16 amino acids long. Unmatched junction bases numbered 8, after V lost 2 bases and J lost 6 bases. Looked up from germline, CDR1 is SGDLS and CDR2 is YYNGEE. The CDR3: CASSVPLAGGTNEQFF. CDR3 DNA: TGTGCCAGCAGCGTCCCCTTAGCGGGAGGCACCAATGAGCAGTTCTTC.

The J gene is TRBJ1-5, the V gene TRBV18; 9 nucleotides agree with TRBD1. Germline CDR1 is KGHSH and CDR2 is LQKENI. J was trimmed by 2 bases and V by 2 bases; bases with no gene match: 13. The CDR3 consists of 19 residues. The CDR3 here is CASSPAPGQGPFGNQPQHF. The CDR3 region has the DNA TGTGCCAGCTCACCAGCACCGGGACAGGGCCCCTTCGGCAATCAGCCCCAGCATTTT.

The CDR3 DNA follows: TGCGCCAGCAGCCAAGATGGGACTAGGTACAATGAGCAGTTCTTC. This translates into CASSQDGTRYNEQFF. The J gene is TRBJ2-1, the V gene TRBV4-3; TRBD2 agrees at 8 bases. The J segment lost 4 bases and the V segment lost 0 bases, leaving 2 bases of the junction unmatched. CDR1 LGHNA and CDR2 YSLEER come from the germline V gene. The CDR3 sequence is 15 residues long.

This chain connects TRBV6-5 to TRBJ1-1; D may be TRBD1 (5 bases). CDR1 is MNHEY and CDR2 is SVGAGI in the germline V gene. This CDR3 spans 14 amino acids. Trimming pared 7 bases from V and 4 bases from J, leaving 16 bases between. The CDR3 region is CASTQGRGGTEAFF. CDR3 nucleotide sequence: TGTGCCAGCACCCAAGGTAGGGGAGGCACTGAAGCTTTCTTT.